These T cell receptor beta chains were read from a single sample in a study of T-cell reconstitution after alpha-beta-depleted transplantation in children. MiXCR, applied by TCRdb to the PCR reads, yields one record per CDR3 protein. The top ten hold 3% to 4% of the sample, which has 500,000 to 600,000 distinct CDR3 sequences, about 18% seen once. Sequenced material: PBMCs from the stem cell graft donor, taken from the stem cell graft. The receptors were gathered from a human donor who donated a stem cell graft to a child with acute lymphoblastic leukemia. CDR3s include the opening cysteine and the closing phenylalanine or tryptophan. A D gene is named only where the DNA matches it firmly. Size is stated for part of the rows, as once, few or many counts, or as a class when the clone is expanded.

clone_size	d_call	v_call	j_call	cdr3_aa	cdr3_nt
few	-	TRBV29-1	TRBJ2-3	CSVGGTGADTQYF	TGCAGCGTGGGTGGGACGGGAGCAGATACGCAGTATTTT
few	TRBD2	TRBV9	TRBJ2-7	CASSAKGLAGACSYEQYF	TGTGCCAGCAGCGCAAAGGGGCTAGCGGGAGCTTGTAGCTACGAGCAGTACTTC
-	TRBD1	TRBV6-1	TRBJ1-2	CASSQGDSYGYTF	TGTGCCAGCAGTCAGGGGGATTCATATGGCTACACCTTC
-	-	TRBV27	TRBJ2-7	CASSSLIGKYYEQYF	TGTGCCAGCAGTTCATTAATCGGAAAATACTACGAGCAGTACTTC
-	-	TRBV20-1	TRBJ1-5	CSARGRGAYQPQHF	TGCAGTGCACGGGGACGGGGCGCGTATCAGCCCCAGCATTTT
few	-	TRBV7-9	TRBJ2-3	CASSFPGPDTQYF	TGTGCCAGCAGCTTCCCGGGCCCGGATACGCAGTATTTT
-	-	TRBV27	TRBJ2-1	CASSLRSLNEQFF	TGTGCCAGCAGTTTAAGGTCCCTTAATGAGCAGTTCTTC
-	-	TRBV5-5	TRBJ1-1	CASSLDVDTEAFF	TGTGCCAGCAGCTTGGATGTGGACACTGAAGCTTTCTTT
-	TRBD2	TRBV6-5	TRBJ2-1	CATRLAVSYNEQFF	TGTGCCACCCGACTAGCGGTCTCCTACAATGAGCAGTTCTTC
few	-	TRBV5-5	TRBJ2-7	CASSPLKIYEQYF	TGTGCCAGCAGCCCGTTAAAGATCTACGAGCAGTACTTC
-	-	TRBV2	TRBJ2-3	CASTLGGGADTQYF	TGTGCCAGCACTTTAGGGGGAGGAGCAGATACGCAGTATTTT
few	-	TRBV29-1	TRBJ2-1	CSVGGTAGPISYNEQFF	TGCAGCGTTGGGGGGACAGCGGGGCCTATCTCCTACAATGAGCAGTTCTTC
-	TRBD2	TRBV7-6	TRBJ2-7	CASSLGREGYEQYF	TGTGCCAGCAGCTTAGGGCGGGAGGGCTACGAGCAGTACTTC
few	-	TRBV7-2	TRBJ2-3	CASSPAPGTTSTDTQYF	TGTGCCAGCAGCCCAGCCCCCGGGACAACTAGCACAGATACGCAGTATTTT
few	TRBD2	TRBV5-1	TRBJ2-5	CASSLFTSGKETQYF	TGCGCCAGCAGCTTGTTTACTAGCGGCAAAGAGACCCAGTACTTC
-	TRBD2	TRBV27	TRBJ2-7	CASKPSGRIHEQYF	TGTGCCAGCAAACCTAGCGGGAGAATCCACGAGCAGTACTTC
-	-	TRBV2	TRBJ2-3	CASTQGTSTDTQYF	TGTGCCAGCACCCAGGGGACTAGCACAGATACGCAGTATTTT
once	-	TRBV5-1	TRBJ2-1	CASSLGPRTAYNEQFF	TGCGCCAGCAGTCTGGGGCCCAGGACAGCCTACAATGAGCAGTTCTTC
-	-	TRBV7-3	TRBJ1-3	CASSLNRGNTIYF	TGTGCCAGCAGCCTCAACAGGGGAAACACCATATATTTT
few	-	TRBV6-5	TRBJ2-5	CASSFRQGGARETQYF	TGTGCCAGCAGTTTTCGACAGGGAGGGGCCAGGGAGACCCAGTACTTC
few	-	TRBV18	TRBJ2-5	CASSPLTGFEETQYF	TGTGCCAGCTCACCCCTAACAGGGTTCGAAGAGACCCAGTACTTC
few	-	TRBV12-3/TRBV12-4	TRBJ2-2	CASSWGRKNTGELFF	TGTGCCAGCAGTTGGGGACGGAAGAACACCGGGGAGCTGTTTTTT
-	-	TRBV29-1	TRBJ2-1	CSVVGAREFF	TGCAGCGTTGTAGGGGCGCGGGAGTTCTTC
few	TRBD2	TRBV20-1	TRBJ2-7	CSATSGTSSSYEQYF	TGCAGTGCAACCTCCGGGACTAGCTCTTCCTACGAGCAGTACTTC
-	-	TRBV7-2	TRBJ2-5	CASSLDFGLYQETQYF	TGTGCCAGCAGCTTAGATTTTGGGTTGTACCAAGAGACCCAGTACTTC
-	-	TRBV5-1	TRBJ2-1	CASSTGRTYNEQFF	TGCGCCAGCAGCACCGGACGGACTTACAATGAGCAGTTCTTC
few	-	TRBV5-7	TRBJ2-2	CASSLFWGPGELFF	TGTGCCAGCAGCTTGTTCTGGGGCCCCGGGGAGCTGTTTTTT
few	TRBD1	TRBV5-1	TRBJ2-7	CASSSTPGQGHYEQYF	TGCGCCAGCAGCTCCACCCCGGGACAGGGGCATTACGAGCAGTACTTC
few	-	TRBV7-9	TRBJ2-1	CASSLEVSYNEQFF	TGTGCCAGCAGCTTAGAAGTCTCCTACAATGAGCAGTTCTTC
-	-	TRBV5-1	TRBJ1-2	CASSLDALYGYTF	TGCGCCAGCAGCTTGGACGCTCTCTATGGCTACACCTTC
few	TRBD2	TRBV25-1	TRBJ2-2	CASSDESSRLAGGAGELFF	TGTGCCAGCAGTGATGAGAGTTCTAGACTAGCGGGAGGGGCCGGGGAGCTGTTTTTT
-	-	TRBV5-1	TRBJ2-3	CASSLGGGEDTQYF	TGCGCCAGCAGCTTGGGGGGAGGTGAAGATACGCAGTATTTT
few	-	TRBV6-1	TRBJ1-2	CASSEAGRLYGYTF	TGTGCCAGCAGTGAAGCGGGGCGGCTCTATGGCTACACCTTC
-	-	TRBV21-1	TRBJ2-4	CASNRRNSKNIQYF	TGTGCCAGCAACAGGCGGAATTCCAAAAACATTCAGTACTTC
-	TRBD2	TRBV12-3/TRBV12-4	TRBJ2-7	CASSRSGRSTYEQYF	TGTGCCAGCAGTCGTAGCGGGAGGTCCACCTACGAGCAGTACTTC
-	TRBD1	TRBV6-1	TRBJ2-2	CASSTFGRGPGELFF	TGTGCCAGCAGCACCTTCGGAAGGGGGCCCGGGGAGCTGTTTTTT
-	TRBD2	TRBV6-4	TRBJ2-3	CASSDGERELGTDTQYF	TGTGCCAGCAGTGACGGAGAGCGGGAGTTGGGCACAGATACGCAGTATTTT
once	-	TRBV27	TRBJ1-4	CASSPRTGGANEKLFF	TGTGCCAGCAGCCCTAGGACGGGGGGAGCTAATGAAAAACTGTTTTTT
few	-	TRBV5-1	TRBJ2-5	CASGGQETQYF	TGCGCCAGCGGCGGGCAAGAGACCCAGTACTTC
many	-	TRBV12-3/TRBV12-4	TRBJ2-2	CASQDRTNTGELFF	TGTGCCAGCCAAGACAGAACGAACACCGGGGAGCTGTTTTTT